This TCR beta chain was recorded in a study of blood T cell repertoires in COVID-19 (TCRdb year 2020). For the wider study: The collaborator samples originated in the United States, Italy and Spain and spanned the acute and convalescent phases of COVID-19. The prospective study material was composed of cDNA or gDNA derived from T cells, B-cell-depleted T cells, or PBMCs. The dataset comprised deeply sampled blood TCRbeta repertoires from subjects exposed to, actively infected with, or recovered from COVID-19. A freely available public database, intended as a resource for researchers studying the immune response to SARS-CoV-2, is where the repertoires were released. The samples were drawn from the first 160 participants of the ongoing ImmuneRACE study and from about 1,200 subjects provided by 6 global collaborators. Nearly every sample came with metadata listing a de-identified subject ID, COVID-19 status, age in years and sex. Where available, HLA class I and class II types were obtained from metadata supplied by the sample provider rather than from assay-based typing. Study-level results and caveats: The amount of clinical and demographic metadata varied by source and participant and was provided uncurated.

The immunoSEQ Assay, a bias-controlled multiplex PCR, was used to amplify TCRbeta CDR3 regions from genomic DNA. The published analysis was carried out like this. Nucleated cell counts per sample were estimated from amplification of reference gene primers within the assay. Sequence reads were collapsed and filtered to measure the absolute abundance of every unique TCRbeta CDR3 rearrangement. Productive Simpson clonality was computed per sample as the square root of Simpson's diversity index over productive rearrangements. This is the immuneACCESS table as TCRdb keeps it, with only in-frame sequences that have V and J called. A part of the clones is gone; compared with another copy, unresolved V genes explain less than half, and the rest is unexplained. The V and J calls and clone size come from that table; D and trimming were worked out from the DNA. Across this sample there are around 130,000 clones, with around nine tenths seen only once. Of the sample, about 2% is held by the ten largest clones.

Whole blood was collected in K2EDTA tubes by collaborating institutions according to the institutions' own protocols. For TCRbeta analysis, collaborators shipped samples in one of three forms: frozen whole blood, isolated PBMCs, or DNA extracted from either of those sample types. As regards this clone: No cognate antigen has been identified for it. Base qualities were left out, and no much larger clone turns up one base away.

Counted from cysteine to phenylalanine, this CDR3 has 12 amino acids. Only CDR3 DNA remains: 36 bases, in frame from the first base. CDR1 and CDR2 are drawn from the germline V gene (reference sequence): DFQATT, SNEGSKA. The germline ends are 9 bases apart after V is trimmed by 3 bases and J by 4 bases. The sample consisted of peripheral blood. The sequence was collected from a woman between 45 and 65 years old with acute or convalescent COVID-19. The chain joins TRBV20-1 to TRBJ1-1, with no confident D gene call. The CDR3 amino acid sequence is: CSASAGSTEAFF. The DNA reads TGCAGTGCTAGTGCGGGGAGCACTGAAGCTTTCTTT.